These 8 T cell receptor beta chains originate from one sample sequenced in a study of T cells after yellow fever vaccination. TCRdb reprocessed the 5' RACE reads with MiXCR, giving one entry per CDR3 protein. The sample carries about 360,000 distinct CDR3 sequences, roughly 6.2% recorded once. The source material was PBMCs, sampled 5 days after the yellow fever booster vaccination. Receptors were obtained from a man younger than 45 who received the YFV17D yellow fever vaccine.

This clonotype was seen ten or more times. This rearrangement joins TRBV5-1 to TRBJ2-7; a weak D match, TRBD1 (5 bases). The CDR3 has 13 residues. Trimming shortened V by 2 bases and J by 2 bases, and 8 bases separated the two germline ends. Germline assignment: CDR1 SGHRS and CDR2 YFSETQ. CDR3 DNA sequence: TGCGCCAGCAGCTTTGACAGTACCTACGAGCAGTACTTC. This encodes CASSFDSTYEQYF. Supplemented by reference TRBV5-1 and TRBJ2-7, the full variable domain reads KAGVTQTPRYLIKTRGQQVTLSCSPISGHRSVSWYQQTPGQGLQFLFEYFSETQRNKGNFPGRFSGRQFSNSRSEMNVSTLELGDSALYLCASSFDSTYEQYFGPGTRLTVT.

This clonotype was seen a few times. The CDR3 protein is CSAGGRFTDTQYF. CDR3 DNA: TGCAGTGCTGGCGGGAGGTTTACAGATACGCAGTATTTT. The chain links TRBV20-1 to TRBJ2-3; TRBD2 matches at 8 bases. Germline V lookup: CDR1 DFQATT, CDR2 SNEGSKA (reference sequence). CDR3 length equals 13 residues. The V segment lost 5 bases and the J segment 3 bases; nucleotides outside the gene matches: 4.

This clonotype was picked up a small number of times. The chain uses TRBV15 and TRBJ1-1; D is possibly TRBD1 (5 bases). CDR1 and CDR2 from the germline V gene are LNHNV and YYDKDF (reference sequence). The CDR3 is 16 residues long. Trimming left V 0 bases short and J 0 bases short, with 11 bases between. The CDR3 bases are TGTGCCACCAGCAGAGACCCCGGGGGACTGAACACTGAAGCTTTCTTT. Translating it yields CATSRDPGGLNTEAFF.

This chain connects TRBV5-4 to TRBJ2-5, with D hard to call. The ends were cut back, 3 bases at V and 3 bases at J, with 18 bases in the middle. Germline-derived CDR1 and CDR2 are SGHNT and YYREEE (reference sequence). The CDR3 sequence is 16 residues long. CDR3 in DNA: TGTGCCAGCAGCTCCAATATTGACACCAACGAAGAGACCCAGTACTTC. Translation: CASSSNIDTNEETQYF.

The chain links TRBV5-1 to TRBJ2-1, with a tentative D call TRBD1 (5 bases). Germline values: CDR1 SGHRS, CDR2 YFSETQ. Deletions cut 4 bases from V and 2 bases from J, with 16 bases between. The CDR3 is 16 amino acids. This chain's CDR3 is CASSPYWTSPYNEQFF. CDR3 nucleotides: TGCGCCAGCAGCCCCTACTGGACAAGCCCCTACAATGAGCAGTTCTTC.

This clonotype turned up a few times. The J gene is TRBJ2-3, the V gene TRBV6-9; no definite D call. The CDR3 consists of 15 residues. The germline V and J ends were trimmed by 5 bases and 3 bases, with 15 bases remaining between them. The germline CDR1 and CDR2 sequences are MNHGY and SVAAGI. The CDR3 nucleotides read TGTGCCAGCAGTCTTCGCCGGAGACTTACAGATACGCAGTATTTT. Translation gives CASSLRRRLTDTQYF.

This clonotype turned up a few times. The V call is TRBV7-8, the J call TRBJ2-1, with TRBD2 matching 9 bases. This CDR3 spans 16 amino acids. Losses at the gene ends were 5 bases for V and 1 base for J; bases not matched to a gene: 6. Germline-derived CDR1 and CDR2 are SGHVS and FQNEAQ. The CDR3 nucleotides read TGTGCCAGCAGCCCCCCCCTAGCGGGATCCTACAATGAGCAGTTCTTC. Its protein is CASSPPLAGSYNEQFF.

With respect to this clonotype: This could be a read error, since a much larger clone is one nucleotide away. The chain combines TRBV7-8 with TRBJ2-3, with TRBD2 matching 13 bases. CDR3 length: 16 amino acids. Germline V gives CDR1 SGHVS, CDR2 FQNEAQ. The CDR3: CTSSPGLAGSTDTQYF. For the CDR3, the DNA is TGTACCAGCAGTCCGGGACTAGCGGGAAGCACAGATACGCAGTATTTT.